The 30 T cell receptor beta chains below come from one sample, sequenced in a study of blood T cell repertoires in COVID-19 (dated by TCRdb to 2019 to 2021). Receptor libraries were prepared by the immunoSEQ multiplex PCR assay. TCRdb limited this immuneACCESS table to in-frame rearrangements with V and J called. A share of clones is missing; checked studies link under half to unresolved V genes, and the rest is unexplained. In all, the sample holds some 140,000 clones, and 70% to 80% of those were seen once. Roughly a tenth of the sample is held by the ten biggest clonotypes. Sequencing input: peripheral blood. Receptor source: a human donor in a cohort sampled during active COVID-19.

CDR3 protein: CAWSVLSGDTQYF. CDR3 nucleotide sequence: TGTGCCTGGAGTGTATTGTCCGGAGATACGCAGTATTTT. This sequence joins TRBV30 and TRBJ2-3; D not resolved. V lost 0 bases, J lost 5 bases, and 9 bases lay in between. CDR1 is GTSNPN and CDR2 is SVGIG in the germline V gene (reference sequence). The CDR3 covers 13 residues. The full variable domain, with the rest looked up from reference TRBV30 and TRBJ2-3, is SQTIHQWPATLVQPVGSPLSLECTVEGTSNPNLYWYRQAAGRGLQLLFYSVGIGQISSEVPQNLSASRPQDRQFILSSKKLLLSDSGFYLCAWSVLSGDTQYFGPGTRLTVL.

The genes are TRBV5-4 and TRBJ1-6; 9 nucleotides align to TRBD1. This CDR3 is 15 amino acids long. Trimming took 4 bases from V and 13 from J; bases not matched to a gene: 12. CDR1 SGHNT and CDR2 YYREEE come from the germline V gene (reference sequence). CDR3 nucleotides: TGTGCCAGCAGCCTGGGAGGGACAGGGATGACCCCCCTCCACTTT. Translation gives CASSLGGTGMTPLHF.

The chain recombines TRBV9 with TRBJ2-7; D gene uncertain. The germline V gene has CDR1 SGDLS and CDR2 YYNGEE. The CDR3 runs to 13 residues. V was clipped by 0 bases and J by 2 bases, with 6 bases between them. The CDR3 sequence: CASSVGSAYEQYF. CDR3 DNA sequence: TGTGCCAGCAGCGTAGGGTCAGCCTACGAGCAGTACTTC.

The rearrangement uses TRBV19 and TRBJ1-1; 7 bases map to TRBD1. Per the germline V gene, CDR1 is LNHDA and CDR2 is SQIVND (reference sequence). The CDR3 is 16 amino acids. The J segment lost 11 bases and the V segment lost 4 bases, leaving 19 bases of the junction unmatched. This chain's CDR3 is CASSRGSRGRTGEAFF. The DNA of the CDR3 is TGTGCCAGTAGTAGAGGATCAAGGGGGCGGACGGGAGAGGCTTTCTTT.

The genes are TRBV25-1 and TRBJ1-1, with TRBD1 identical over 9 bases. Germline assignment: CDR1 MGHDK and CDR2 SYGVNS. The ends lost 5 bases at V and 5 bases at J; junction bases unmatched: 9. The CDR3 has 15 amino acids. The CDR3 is CASSQTGGPWTEAFF. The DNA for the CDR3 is TGTGCCAGCAGTCAGACAGGGGGGCCGTGGACTGAAGCTTTCTTT.

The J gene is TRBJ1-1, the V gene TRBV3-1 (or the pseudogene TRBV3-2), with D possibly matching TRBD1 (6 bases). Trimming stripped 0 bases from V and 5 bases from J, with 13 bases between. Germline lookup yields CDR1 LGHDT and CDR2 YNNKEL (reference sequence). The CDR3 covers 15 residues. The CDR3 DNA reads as TGTGCCAGCAGCCAAGATCTAGGGGGAAAGACTGAAGCTTTCTTT. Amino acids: CASSQDLGGKTEAFF.

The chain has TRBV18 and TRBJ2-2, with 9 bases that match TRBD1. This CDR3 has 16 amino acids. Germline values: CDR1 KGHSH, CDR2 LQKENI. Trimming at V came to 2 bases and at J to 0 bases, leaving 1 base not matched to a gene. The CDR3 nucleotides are TGTGCCAGCTCACCAACAGGGGGCGCGAACACCGGGGAGCTGTTTTTT. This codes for CASSPTGGANTGELFF.

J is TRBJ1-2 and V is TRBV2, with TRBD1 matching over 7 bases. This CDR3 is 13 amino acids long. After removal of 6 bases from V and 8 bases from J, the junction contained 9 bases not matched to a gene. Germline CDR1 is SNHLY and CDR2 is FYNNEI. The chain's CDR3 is CASRGDRAFGYTF. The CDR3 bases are TGTGCCAGCAGGGGGGACAGAGCCTTCGGCTACACCTTC.

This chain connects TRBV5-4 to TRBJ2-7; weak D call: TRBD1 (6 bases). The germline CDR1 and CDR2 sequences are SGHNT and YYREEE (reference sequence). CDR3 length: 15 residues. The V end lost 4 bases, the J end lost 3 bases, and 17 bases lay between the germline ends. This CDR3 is CASSLQGRASYEQYF. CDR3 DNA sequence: TGTGCCAGCAGCCTACAGGGTAGGGCGAGCTACGAGCAGTACTTC.

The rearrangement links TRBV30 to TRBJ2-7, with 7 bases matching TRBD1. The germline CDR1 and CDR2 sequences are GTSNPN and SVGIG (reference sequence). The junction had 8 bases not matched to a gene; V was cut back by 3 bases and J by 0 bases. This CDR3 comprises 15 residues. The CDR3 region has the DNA TGTGCCTGGAGAGCCAGGGGGTTGGTCTCCTACGAGCAGTACTTC. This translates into CAWRARGLVSYEQYF.

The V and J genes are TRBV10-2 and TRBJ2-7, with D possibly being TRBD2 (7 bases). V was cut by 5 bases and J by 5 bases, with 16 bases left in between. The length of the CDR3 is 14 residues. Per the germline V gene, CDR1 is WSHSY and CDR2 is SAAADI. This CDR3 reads CASSPGRGADEQYF. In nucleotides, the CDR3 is TGCGCCAGCAGTCCGGGCCGGGGGGCCGACGAGCAGTACTTC.

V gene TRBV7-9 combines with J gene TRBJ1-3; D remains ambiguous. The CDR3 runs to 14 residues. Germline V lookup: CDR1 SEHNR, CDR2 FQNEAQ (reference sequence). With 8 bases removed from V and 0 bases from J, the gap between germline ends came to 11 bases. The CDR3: CASGQASSGNTIYF. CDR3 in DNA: TGTGCCAGCGGGCAGGCCAGCTCTGGAAACACCATATATTTT.

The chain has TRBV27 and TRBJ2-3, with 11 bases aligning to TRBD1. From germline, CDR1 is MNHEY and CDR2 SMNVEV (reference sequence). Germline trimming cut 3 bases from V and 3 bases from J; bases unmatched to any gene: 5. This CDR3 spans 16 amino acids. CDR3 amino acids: CASSLGQGVLTDTQYF. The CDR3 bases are TGTGCCAGCAGTTTGGGACAGGGGGTCTTAACAGATACGCAGTATTTT.

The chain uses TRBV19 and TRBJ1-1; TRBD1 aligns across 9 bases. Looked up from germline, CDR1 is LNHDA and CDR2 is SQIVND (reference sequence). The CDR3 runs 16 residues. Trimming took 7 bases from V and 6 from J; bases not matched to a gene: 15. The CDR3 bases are TGTGCCAGTAAAGCCCGGGGGGACAGGGAATACCCTGAAGCTTTCTTT. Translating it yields CASKARGDREYPEAFF. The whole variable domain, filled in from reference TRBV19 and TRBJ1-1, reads DGGITQSPKYLFRKEGQNVTLSCEQNLNHDAMYWYRQDPGQGLRLIYYSQIVNDFQKGDIAEGYSVSREKKESFPLTVTSAQKNPTAFYLCASKARGDREYPEAFFGQGTRLTVV.

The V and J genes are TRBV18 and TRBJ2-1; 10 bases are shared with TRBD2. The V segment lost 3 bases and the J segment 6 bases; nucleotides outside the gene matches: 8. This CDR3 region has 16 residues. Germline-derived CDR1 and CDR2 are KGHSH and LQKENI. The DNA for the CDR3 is TGTGCCAGCTCACCTATCAGCGGGGGGGCTAGCAATGAGCAGTTCTTC. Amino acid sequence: CASSPISGGASNEQFF. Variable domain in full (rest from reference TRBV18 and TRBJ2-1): NAGVMQNPRHLVRRRGQEARLRCSPMKGHSHVYWYRQLPEEGLKFMVYLQKENIIDESGMPKERFSAEFPKEGPSILRIQQVVRGDSAAYFCASSPISGGASNEQFFGPGTRLTVL.

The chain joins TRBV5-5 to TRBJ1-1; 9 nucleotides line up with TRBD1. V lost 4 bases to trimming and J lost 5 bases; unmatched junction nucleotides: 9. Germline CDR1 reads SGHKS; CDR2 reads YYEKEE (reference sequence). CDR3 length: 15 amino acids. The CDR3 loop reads CASSSRQGGGTEAFF. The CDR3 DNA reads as TGTGCCAGCAGCAGCAGACAGGGGGGAGGGACTGAAGCTTTCTTT.

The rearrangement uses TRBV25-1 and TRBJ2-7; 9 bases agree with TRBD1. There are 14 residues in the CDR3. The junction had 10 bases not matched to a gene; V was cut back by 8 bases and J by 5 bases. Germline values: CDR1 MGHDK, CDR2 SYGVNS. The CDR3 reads CASSTKDRGNEQYF. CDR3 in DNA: TGTGCCAGCTCTACGAAAGACAGGGGGAACGAGCAGTACTTC.

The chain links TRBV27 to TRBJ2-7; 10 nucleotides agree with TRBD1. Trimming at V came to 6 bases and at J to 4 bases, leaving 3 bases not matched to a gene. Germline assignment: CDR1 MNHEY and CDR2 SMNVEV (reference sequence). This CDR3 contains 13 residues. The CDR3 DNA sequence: TGTGCCAGCAGCGACAGGGGGCGGTACGAGCAGTACTTC. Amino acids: CASSDRGRYEQYF.

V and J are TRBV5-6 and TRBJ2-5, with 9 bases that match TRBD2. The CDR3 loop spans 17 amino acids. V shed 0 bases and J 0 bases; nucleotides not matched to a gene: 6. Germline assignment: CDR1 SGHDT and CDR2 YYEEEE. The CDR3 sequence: CASSLVSGGLYQETQYF. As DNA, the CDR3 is TGTGCCAGCAGCTTGGTTAGCGGGGGCCTGTACCAAGAGACCCAGTACTTC.

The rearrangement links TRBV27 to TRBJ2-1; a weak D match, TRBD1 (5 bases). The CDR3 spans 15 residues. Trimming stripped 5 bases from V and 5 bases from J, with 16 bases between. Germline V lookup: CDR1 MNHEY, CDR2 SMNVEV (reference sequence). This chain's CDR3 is CASSLTQGRNNEQFF. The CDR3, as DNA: TGTGCCAGCAGTCTCACCCAGGGTAGGAACAATGAGCAGTTCTTC.

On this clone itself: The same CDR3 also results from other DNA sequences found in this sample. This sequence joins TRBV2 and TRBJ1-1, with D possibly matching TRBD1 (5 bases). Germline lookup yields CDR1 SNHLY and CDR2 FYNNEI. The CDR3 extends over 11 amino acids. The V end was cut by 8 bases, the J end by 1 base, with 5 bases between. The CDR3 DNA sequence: TGTGCCAGCCAGGGGAACACTGAAGCTTTCTTT. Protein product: CASQGNTEAFF.

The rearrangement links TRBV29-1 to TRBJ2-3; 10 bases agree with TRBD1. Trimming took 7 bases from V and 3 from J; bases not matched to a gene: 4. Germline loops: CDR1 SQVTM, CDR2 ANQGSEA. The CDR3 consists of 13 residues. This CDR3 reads CSGDRGGTDTQYF. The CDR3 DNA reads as TGCAGCGGGGACAGGGGAGGGACAGATACGCAGTATTTT.

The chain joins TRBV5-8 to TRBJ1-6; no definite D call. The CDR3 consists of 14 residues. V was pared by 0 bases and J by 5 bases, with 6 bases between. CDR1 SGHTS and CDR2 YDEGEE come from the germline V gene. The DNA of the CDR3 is TGTGCCAGCAGCTTGGAACAGAATAATTCACCCCTCCACTTT. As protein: CASSLEQNNSPLHF.

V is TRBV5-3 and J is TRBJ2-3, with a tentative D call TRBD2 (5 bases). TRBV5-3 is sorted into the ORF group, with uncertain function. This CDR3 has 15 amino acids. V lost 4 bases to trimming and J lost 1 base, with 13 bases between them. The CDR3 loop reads CARSRLDGGTDTQYF. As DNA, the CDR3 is TGTGCCAGAAGCCGGCTAGACGGGGGCACAGATACGCAGTATTTT.

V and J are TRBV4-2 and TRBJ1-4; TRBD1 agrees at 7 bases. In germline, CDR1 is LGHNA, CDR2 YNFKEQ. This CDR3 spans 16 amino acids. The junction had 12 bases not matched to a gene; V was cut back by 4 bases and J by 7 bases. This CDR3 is CASSREQQGSSEKLFF. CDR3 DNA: TGTGCCAGCAGCCGAGAGCAACAGGGGAGCTCTGAAAAACTGTTTTTT.

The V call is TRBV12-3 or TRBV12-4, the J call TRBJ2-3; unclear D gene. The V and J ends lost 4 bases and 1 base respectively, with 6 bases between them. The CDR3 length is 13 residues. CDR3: CASSWQGTDTQYF. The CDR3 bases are TGTGCCAGCAGTTGGCAGGGCACAGATACGCAGTATTTT.

CDR3 in DNA: TGTGCCAGCAGCGTGGAGCACAGGGCAGATACGCAGTATTTT. This gives the protein CASSVEHRADTQYF. The V call is TRBV9, the J call TRBJ2-3; possible D gene TRBD1, 6 bases. V was pared by 2 bases and J by 4 bases, with 11 bases between. The CDR3 totals 14 residues. Looked up from germline, CDR1 is SGDLS and CDR2 is YYNGEE.

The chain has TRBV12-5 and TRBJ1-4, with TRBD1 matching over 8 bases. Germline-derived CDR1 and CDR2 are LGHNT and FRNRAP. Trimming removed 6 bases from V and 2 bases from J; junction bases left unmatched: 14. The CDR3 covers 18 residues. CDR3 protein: CASGPGQGSFSTNEKLFF. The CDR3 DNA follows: TGTGCTAGTGGCCCCGGACAGGGATCATTTTCCACTAATGAAAAACTGTTTTTT. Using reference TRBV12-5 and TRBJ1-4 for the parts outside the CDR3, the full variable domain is DARVTQTPRHKVTEMGQEVTMRCQPILGHNTVFWYRQTMMQGLELLAYFRNRAPLDDSGMPKDRFSAEMPDATLATLKIQPSEPRDSAVYFCASGPGQGSFSTNEKLFFGSGTQLSVL.

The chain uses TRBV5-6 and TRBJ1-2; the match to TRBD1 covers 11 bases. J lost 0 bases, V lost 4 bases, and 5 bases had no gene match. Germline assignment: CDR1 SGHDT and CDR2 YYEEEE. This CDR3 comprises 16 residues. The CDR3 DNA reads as TGTGCCAGCAGCCGGGACAGGGGGGCCCCTAACTATGGCTACACCTTC. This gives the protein CASSRDRGAPNYGYTF.

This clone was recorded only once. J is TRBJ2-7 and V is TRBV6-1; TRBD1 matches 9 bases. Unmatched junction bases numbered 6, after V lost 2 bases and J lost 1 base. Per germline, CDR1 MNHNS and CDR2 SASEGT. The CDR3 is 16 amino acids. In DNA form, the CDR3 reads TGTGCCAGCAGTGAAACGGGACAGGGTGGTTCCTACGAGCAGTACTTC. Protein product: CASSETGQGGSYEQYF.